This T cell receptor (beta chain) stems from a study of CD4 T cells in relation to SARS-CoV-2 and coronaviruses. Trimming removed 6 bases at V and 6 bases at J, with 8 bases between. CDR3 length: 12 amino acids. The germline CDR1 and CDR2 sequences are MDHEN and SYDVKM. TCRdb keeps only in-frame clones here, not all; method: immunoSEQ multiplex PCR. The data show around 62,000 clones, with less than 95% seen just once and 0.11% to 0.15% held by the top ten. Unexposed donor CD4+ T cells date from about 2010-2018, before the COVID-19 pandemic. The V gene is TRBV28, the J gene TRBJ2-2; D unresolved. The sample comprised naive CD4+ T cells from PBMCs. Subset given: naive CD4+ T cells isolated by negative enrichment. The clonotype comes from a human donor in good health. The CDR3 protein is CASRTTPGELFF. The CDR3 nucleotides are TGTGCCAGCAGGACAACTCCCGGGGAGCTGTTTTTT.